This TCR beta chain was found in a study of blood T cell repertoires in COVID-19 (dated by TCRdb to between 2020 and 2021). Background for the entire study: The collaborator samples originated in the United States, Italy and Spain and spanned the acute and convalescent phases of COVID-19. The repertoires were released in a freely available public database intended as a resource for research on the immune response to SARS-CoV-2. Nearly every sample came with metadata listing a de-identified subject ID, COVID-19 status, age in years and sex. The dataset comprised deeply sampled blood TCRbeta repertoires from subjects exposed to, actively infected with, or recovered from COVID-19. The prospective study material was composed of cDNA or gDNA derived from T cells, B-cell-depleted T cells, or PBMCs. Where HLA class I and class II types were available, the types were taken from metadata supplied by the sample provider, not from assay-based typing. Samples came from the ongoing ImmuneRACE study (first 160 participants) plus 1,254 subjects from 6 global collaborators. Overall results and qualifications from the work: Clinical and demographic metadata were provided uncurated, with the amount varying by source and participant.

Whole blood was collected in K2EDTA tubes by collaborating institutions according to the institutions' own protocols. Collaborator samples were shipped for TCRbeta analysis as frozen whole blood, isolated PBMCs, or DNA extracted from either sample type. Comment on this clone: The antigen it binds to is not known. Base quality data are lacking; no much larger clone is found one base away.

TCRbeta CDR3 regions were amplified from genomic DNA by means of the immunoSEQ Assay, a bias-controlled multiplex PCR. From the authors' description of their analysis: The number of nucleated cells in each sample was estimated from the amplification of reference gene primers within the assay. To quantify the absolute abundance of each unique TCRbeta CDR3 rearrangement, sequence reads were collapsed and filtered. For each sample, productive Simpson clonality was calculated as the square root of Simpson's diversity index across productive rearrangements. Here the immuneACCESS table is served through TCRdb, limited to in-frame sequences with V and J called. Missing clones are a known gap in these copies; in checked studies unresolved V genes cover under half, and the rest lacks a known reason. Clone size and the V and J calls come from that table; the DNA yielded D and trimming. The sample yields about 20,000 clones; 70% to 80% were counted once. Of the sample, about 56% is held by the ten largest clones.

V is pruned by 4 bases and J by 8 bases, leaving 10 bases of the junction without a gene match. According to the germline V gene (reference sequence), CDR1 reads LNHDA and CDR2 reads SQIVND. From its cysteine to its phenylalanine, the CDR3 spans 15 amino acids. CDR3 DNA only is kept here, 45 bases in frame from base 1. The rearrangement combines TRBV19 with TRBJ2-1; TRBD2 aligns with 8 central bases. Specimen: peripheral blood. The TCR sequence derives from a man aged 80 or over with acute or convalescent COVID-19. The CDR3: CASSTAGVSSDEQFF. The sequenced DNA: TGTGCCAGTAGTACAGCGGGAGTCTCAAGCGATGAGCAGTTCTTC.